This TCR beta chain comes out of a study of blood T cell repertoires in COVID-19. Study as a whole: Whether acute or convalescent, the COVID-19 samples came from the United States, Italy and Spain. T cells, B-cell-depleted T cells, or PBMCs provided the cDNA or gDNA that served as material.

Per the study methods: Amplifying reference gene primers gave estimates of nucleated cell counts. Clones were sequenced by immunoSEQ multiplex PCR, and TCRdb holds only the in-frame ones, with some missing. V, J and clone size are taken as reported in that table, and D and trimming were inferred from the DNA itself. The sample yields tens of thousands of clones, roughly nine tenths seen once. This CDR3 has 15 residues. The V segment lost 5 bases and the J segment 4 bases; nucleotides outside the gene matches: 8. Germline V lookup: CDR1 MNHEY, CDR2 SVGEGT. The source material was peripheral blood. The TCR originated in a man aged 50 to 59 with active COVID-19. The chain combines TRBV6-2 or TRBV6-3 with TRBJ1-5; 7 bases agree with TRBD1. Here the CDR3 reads CASSPEGALNQPQHF. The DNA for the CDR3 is TGTGCCAGCAGTCCAGAGGGGGCATTAAATCAGCCCCAGCATTTT.